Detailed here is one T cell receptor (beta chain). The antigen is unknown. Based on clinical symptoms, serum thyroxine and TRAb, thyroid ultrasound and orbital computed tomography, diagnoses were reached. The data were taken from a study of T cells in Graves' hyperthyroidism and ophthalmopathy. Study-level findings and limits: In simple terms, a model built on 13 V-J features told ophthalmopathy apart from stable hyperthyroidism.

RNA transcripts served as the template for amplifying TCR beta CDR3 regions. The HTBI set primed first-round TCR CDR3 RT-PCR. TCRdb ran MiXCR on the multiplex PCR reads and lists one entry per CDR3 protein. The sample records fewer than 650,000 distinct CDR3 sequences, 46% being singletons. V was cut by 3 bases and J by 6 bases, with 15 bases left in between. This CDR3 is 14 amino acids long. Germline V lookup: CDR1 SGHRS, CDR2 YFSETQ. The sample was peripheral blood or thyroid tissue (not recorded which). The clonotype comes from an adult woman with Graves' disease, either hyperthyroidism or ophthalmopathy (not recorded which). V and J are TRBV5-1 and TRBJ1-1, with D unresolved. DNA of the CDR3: TGCGCCAGCAGCTCCTGGACTAGCGGAGCTGAAGCTTTCTTT. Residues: CASSSWTSGAEAFF. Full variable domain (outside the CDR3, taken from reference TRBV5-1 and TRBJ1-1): KAGVTQTPRYLIKTRGQQVTLSCSPISGHRSVSWYQQTPGQGLQFLFEYFSETQRNKGNFPGRFSGRQFSNSRSEMNVSTLELGDSALYLCASSSWTSGAEAFFGQGTRLTVV.